Following are 10 T cell receptor beta chains from one sample sequenced in a study of early T cells in non-severe SARS-CoV-2 infection. TCRdb redid the calling of the 5' RACE reads with MiXCR, one entry per CDR3 protein. The table includes tens of thousands of distinct CDR3 sequences, approximately 6.1% detected once. Sequences were obtained from whole blood. These TCRs come from an adult who was a healthcare worker with PCR-confirmed SARS-CoV-2 infection or an uninfected control (not recorded which).

By sample fraction, this clonotype is medium-sized. V usage is TRBV11-2 and J usage is TRBJ1-5, with TRBD1 matching over 12 bases. The V gene end was trimmed by 5 bases and the J gene end by 3 bases; junction bases not matched to a gene: 8. This CDR3 region has 17 residues. Germline lookup yields CDR1 SGHAT and CDR2 FQNNGV. The CDR3 sequence: CASSPRDRGQDNQPQHF. In nucleotides, the CDR3 is TGTGCCAGCAGCCCGCGGGACAGGGGGCAGGACAATCAGCCCCAGCATTTT.

The rearrangement uses TRBV11-2 and TRBJ2-1; 11 nucleotides agree with TRBD1. The CDR3 covers 15 residues. With 4 bases clipped from V and 4 bases from J, the junction kept 3 bases outside the gene matches. Germline CDR1 is SGHAT and CDR2 is FQNNGV. The CDR3: CASSSGQGAYNEQFF. CDR3 DNA sequence: TGTGCCAGCAGCTCCGGACAGGGGGCGTACAATGAGCAGTTCTTC.

The V and J genes are TRBV20-1 and TRBJ2-3; 11 positions agree with TRBD2. The CDR3 covers 13 residues. The germline CDR1 and CDR2 sequences are DFQATT and SNEGSKA (reference sequence). After removal of 7 bases from V and 6 bases from J, the junction contained 6 bases not matched to a gene. CDR3 loop: CSGTSGGIDTQYF. CDR3 nucleotide sequence: TGCAGTGGTACTAGCGGGGGAATCGATACGCAGTATTTT.

The sample holds many counts of this clonotype. The CDR3 reads CASSPKKGQLTYNEQFF. CDR3 sequence (DNA): TGCGCCAGCAGCCCGAAAAAGGGACAGCTGACCTACAATGAGCAGTTCTTC. The chain combines TRBV4-1 with TRBJ2-1; TRBD1 matches at 7 bases. J was trimmed by 2 bases and V by 4 bases; bases with no gene match: 11. This CDR3 region has 17 residues. Germline-derived CDR1 and CDR2 are MGHRA and YSYEKL.

The CDR3 nucleotides are TGTGCCAGCAGTGAACCGGGACACACAGATACGCAGTATTTT. Translation gives CASSEPGHTDTQYF. The genes are TRBV25-1 and TRBJ2-3; TRBD1 is a possible D gene (6 bases). Trimming took off 2 bases at V and 2 bases at J, with 8 bases between the two ends. This CDR3 is built from 14 residues. Germline V CDR1 and CDR2: MGHDK, SYGVNS.

This clonotype was found many times. The V and J genes are TRBV11-2 and TRBJ1-3; D not certain. Deletions cut 5 bases from V and 0 bases from J, with 17 bases between. The CDR3 extends over 17 amino acids. CDR1 is SGHAT, CDR2 FQNNGV, per germline. DNA for the CDR3: TGTGCCAGCAGCATCCAAACCGCGGTCTACTCTGGAAACACCATATATTTT. Amino acids: CASSIQTAVYSGNTIYF.

This clonotype was detected ten times or more. This rearrangement joins TRBV27 to TRBJ1-6; 8 bases match TRBD1. Germline lookup yields CDR1 MNHEY and CDR2 SMNVEV (reference sequence). The CDR3 is made up of 15 amino acids. Unmatched junction bases numbered 7, after V lost 5 bases and J lost 7 bases. The CDR3 protein is CASSIAQGANSPLHF. The CDR3, as DNA: TGTGCCAGCAGTATCGCGCAGGGGGCGAATTCACCCCTCCACTTT.

This clonotype has at least ten counts. The rearrangement uses TRBV19 and TRBJ1-5; D not certain. The V gene's germline CDR1 is LNHDA and CDR2 SQIVND (reference sequence). V shed 3 bases and J shed 1 base, with 7 bases lying between them. This CDR3 comprises 14 residues. The CDR3, as DNA: TGTGCCAGTAGTATCCTGGACAGCAATCAGCCCCAGCATTTT. This gives the protein CASSILDSNQPQHF.

This chain uses TRBV11-1 with TRBJ2-5; TRBD2 agrees at 8 bases. J lost 0 bases, V lost 5 bases, and 11 bases had no gene match. The CDR3 runs to 17 residues. Germline CDR1 reads SGHAT; CDR2 reads FQDESV (reference sequence). The CDR3 DNA reads TGTGCCAGCAGCACCCGGACTAGCCGCCTTTACCAAGAGACCCAGTACTTC. Residues: CASSTRTSRLYQETQYF.

The chain is built from TRBV10-3 and TRBJ2-3; 15 bases are shared with TRBD2. CDR1 and CDR2 (germline): ENHRY, SYGVKD. CDR3 length: 15 residues. With 7 bases clipped from V and 3 bases from J, the junction kept 2 bases outside the gene matches. The CDR3 region is CAIKGLAGGTDTQYF. The CDR3 nucleotides are TGTGCCATCAAAGGACTAGCGGGGGGGACAGATACGCAGTATTTT.